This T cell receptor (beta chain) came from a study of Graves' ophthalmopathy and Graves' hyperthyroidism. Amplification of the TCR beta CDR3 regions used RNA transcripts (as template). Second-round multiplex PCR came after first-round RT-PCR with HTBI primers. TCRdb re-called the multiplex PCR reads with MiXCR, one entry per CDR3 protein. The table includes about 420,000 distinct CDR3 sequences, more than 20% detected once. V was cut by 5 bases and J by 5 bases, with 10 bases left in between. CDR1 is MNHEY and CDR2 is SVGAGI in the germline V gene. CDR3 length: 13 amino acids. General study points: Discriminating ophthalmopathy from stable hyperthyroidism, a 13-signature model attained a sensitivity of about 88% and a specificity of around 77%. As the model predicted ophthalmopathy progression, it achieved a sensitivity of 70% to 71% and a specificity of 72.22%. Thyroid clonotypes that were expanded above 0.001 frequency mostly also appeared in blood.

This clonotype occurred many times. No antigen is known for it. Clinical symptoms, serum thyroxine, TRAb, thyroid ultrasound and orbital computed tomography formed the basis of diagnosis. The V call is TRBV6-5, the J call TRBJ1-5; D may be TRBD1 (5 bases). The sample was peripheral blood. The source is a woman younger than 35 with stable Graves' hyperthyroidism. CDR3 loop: CASSRDADQPQHF. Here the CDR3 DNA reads TGTGCCAGCAGTCGGGACGCAGATCAGCCCCAGCATTTT.